The next 22 T cell receptor beta chains were all read from a single sample in a study of shared clonotypes between healthy human individuals. Cells designated naive CD8 were CD45RO-negative and were positively selected for CCR7, with terminally differentiated effector memory CD45RA+ cells excluded. Sequencing used immunoSEQ multiplex PCR; TCRdb keeps in-frame clones, though not all of them. The sample holds hundreds of thousands of clones, approximately 96% seen once. The sample was naive CD8+ T cells sorted from blood. These receptor sequences come from a woman aged 25 to 45 in good health.

The chain has TRBV7-9 and TRBJ1-2; D unclear. Germline CDR1 SEHNR, CDR2 FQNEAQ (reference sequence). This CDR3 spans 16 amino acids. Trimming took 5 bases from V and 6 from J, leaving 22 bases between them. The CDR3 protein is CASSVPGPAPRDGYTF. CDR3 bases: TGTGCCAGCAGCGTTCCCGGGCCAGCCCCGAGAGATGGCTACACCTTC.

V usage is TRBV27 and J usage is TRBJ1-5, with 11 bases that match TRBD1. CDR1 MNHEY and CDR2 SMNVEV come from the germline V gene (reference sequence). Losses at the gene ends were 2 bases for V and 2 bases for J; bases not matched to a gene: 2. This CDR3 region has 16 residues. The CDR3 DNA reads as TGTGCCAGCAGTTTAGGGACAGGGGGTCGCAATCAGCCCCAGCATTTT. Encoded protein: CASSLGTGGRNQPQHF.

The chain joins TRBV9 to TRBJ2-1; TRBD1 agrees at 10 bases. The CDR3 sequence is 15 residues long. V dropped 4 bases and J dropped 6; count of bases not matched to a gene: 7. Germline V gene data show CDR1 as SGDLS and CDR2 as YYNGEE. The CDR3 region is CASSPRDRGPNEQFF. DNA for the CDR3: TGTGCCAGCAGCCCCCGGGACAGGGGCCCCAATGAGCAGTTCTTC. Drawing the rest from reference TRBV9 and TRBJ2-1, the complete variable domain is DSGVTQTPKHLITATGQRVTLRCSPRSGDLSVYWYQQSLDQGLQFLIQYYNGEERAKGNILERFSAQQFPDLHSELNLSSLELGDSALYFCASSPRDRGPNEQFFGPGTRLTVL.

The gene calls are TRBV29-1 and TRBJ2-5; possibly TRBD2 for D (5 bases). The last part of the DNA fits TRBJ2-7 better; the J call may be wrong. CDR3 length equals 12 residues. The germline gives CDR1 SQVTM, CDR2 ANQGSEA. The CDR3 is CSAVEEAYEQYF. CDR3 nucleotides: TGCAGCGCTGTGGAGGAGGCCTACGAGCAGTACTTC.

The chain combines TRBV25-1 with TRBJ2-1; D not resolved. Trimming removed 3 bases at V and 8 bases at J, with 14 bases between. The germline CDR1 and CDR2 sequences are MGHDK and SYGVNS. CDR3 length: 14 residues. Here the CDR3 DNA reads TGTGCCAGCAGTGACCCACTTCTAGAGGATGAGCAGTTCTTC. Encoded protein: CASSDPLLEDEQFF.

The chain uses TRBV6-1 and TRBJ2-7, with TRBD1 matching 8 bases. Germline V gene sequence: CDR1 MNHNS, CDR2 SASEGT. V shed 4 bases and J 4 bases; nucleotides not matched to a gene: 9. The CDR3 consists of 15 residues. CDR3 protein: CASSAEGTGFYEQYF. The CDR3 DNA sequence: TGTGCCAGCAGTGCCGAGGGGACAGGATTTTACGAGCAGTACTTC.

The rearrangement joins TRBV5-1 to TRBJ2-1; 9 nucleotides align to TRBD1. The CDR3 runs to 15 residues. With 4 bases clipped from V and 4 bases from J, the junction kept 6 bases outside the gene matches. Germline V gives CDR1 SGHRS, CDR2 YFSETQ. The CDR3 region is CASSPDRGFYNEQFF. The CDR3 region has the DNA TGCGCCAGCAGCCCGGACAGGGGCTTTTACAATGAGCAGTTCTTC. The full variable domain, completed using reference TRBV5-1 and TRBJ2-1, is KAGVTQTPRYLIKTRGQQVTLSCSPISGHRSVSWYQQTPGQGLQFLFEYFSETQRNKGNFPGRFSGRQFSNSRSEMNVSTLELGDSALYLCASSPDRGFYNEQFFGPGTRLTVL.

V is TRBV30 and J is TRBJ2-1; TRBD1 might be the D (6 bases). V shed 5 bases and J shed 6 bases, with 11 bases lying between them. The CDR3 length is 12 residues. In germline, CDR1 is GTSNPN, CDR2 SVGIG (reference sequence). The CDR3 region has the DNA TGTGCCTGGTGGGCAGGGGTCAATGAGCAGTTCTTC. As protein: CAWWAGVNEQFF.

V gene TRBV6-4 combines with J gene TRBJ2-1; 8 bases align to TRBD2. V shed 0 bases, J shed 2 bases, and the junction held 15 bases outside the gene matches. Germline assignment: CDR1 MRHNA and CDR2 SNTAGT. This CDR3 comprises 20 residues. The CDR3 bases are TGTGCCAGCAGTGACTCCCTTTCTAATCGGGAGGGCCACCCCTACAATGAGCAGTTCTTC. It is translated as CASSDSLSNREGHPYNEQFF.

This chain connects TRBV27 to TRBJ2-3; D unclear. Between the trimmed V and J ends, which lost 5 bases and 0 bases, there was a span of 6 bases. The CDR3 loop spans 13 amino acids. Germline V CDR1 and CDR2: MNHEY, SMNVEV (reference sequence). CDR3 in DNA: TGTGCCAGCAGTAGAACTAGCACAGATACGCAGTATTTT. Translated: CASSRTSTDTQYF.

The sample holds one count of this clone. The genes are TRBV28 and TRBJ1-5, with 10 bases lining up with TRBD1. The CDR3 consists of 19 residues. The germline V gene has CDR1 MDHEN and CDR2 SYDVKM. Trimming cost V 3 bases and J 0 bases; bases outside gene matches: 11. The CDR3 sequence is CASSFYTGQGPYSNQPQHF. Here the CDR3 DNA reads TGTGCCAGCAGTTTTTATACGGGACAGGGGCCGTATAGCAATCAGCCCCAGCATTTT.

The rearrangement joins TRBV6-1 to TRBJ1-3, with unresolved D. Germline CDR1 and CDR2: MNHNS and SASEGT. The V end was cut by 8 bases, the J end by 0 bases, with 5 bases between. The CDR3 contains 12 residues. The chain's CDR3 is CASGISGNTIYF. CDR3 bases: TGTGCCAGCGGGATCTCTGGAAACACCATATATTTT.

The chain carries TRBV19 and TRBJ1-3; the D is unclear. V gave up 7 bases and J gave up 3 bases, with 10 bases separating them. Germline CDR1 and CDR2: LNHDA and SQIVND (reference sequence). The CDR3 has 13 amino acids. The chain's CDR3 is CASTAAHGNTIYF. CDR3 nucleotide sequence: TGTGCCAGTACGGCAGCCCATGGAAACACCATATATTTT.

This clone showed up just a few times. This rearrangement joins TRBV7-9 to TRBJ1-5; D may be TRBD1 (5 bases). The CDR3 is 15 residues long. Germline-derived CDR1 and CDR2 are SEHNR and FQNEAQ (reference sequence). V shed 3 bases and J shed 1 base, with 10 bases lying between them. CDR3 DNA sequence: TGTGCCAGCAGCTTCTGGGGGAACAGCAATCAGCCCCAGCATTTT. Encoded protein: CASSFWGNSNQPQHF.

The V call is TRBV15, the J call TRBJ2-1, with 7 bases matching TRBD2. Germline-derived CDR1 and CDR2 are LNHNV and YYDKDF (reference sequence). Trimming took 4 bases from V and 8 from J; bases not matched to a gene: 14. The CDR3 contains 16 residues. The CDR3 loop is CATSTSLAGESDEQFF. CDR3 nucleotide sequence: TGTGCCACCAGCACCTCTCTGGCGGGGGAGTCCGATGAGCAGTTCTTC. The whole variable domain, remainder taken from reference TRBV15 and TRBJ2-1, is DAMVIQNPRYQVTQFGKPVTLSCSQTLNHNVMYWYQQKSSQAPKLLFHYYDKDFNNEADTPDNFQSRRPNTSFCFLDIRSPGLGDTAMYLCATSTSLAGESDEQFFGPGTRLTVL.

The V call is TRBV28, the J call TRBJ2-2; 11 nucleotides agree with TRBD2. Germline CDR1 reads MDHEN; CDR2 reads SYDVKM. Trimming cost V 7 bases and J 5 bases; bases outside gene matches: 9. CDR3 length: 16 residues. DNA for the CDR3: TGTGCCAGCAACCCACCGGGACTAGCGGATACCGGGGAGCTGTTTTTT. Its protein is CASNPPGLADTGELFF.

V gene TRBV27 combines with J gene TRBJ2-7; D not certain. The CDR3 is 13 amino acids. V shed 4 bases and J shed 7 bases, with 14 bases lying between them. Germline CDR1 is MNHEY and CDR2 is SMNVEV (reference sequence). The CDR3 loop reads CASSSPNIREQYF. CDR3 nucleotide sequence: TGTGCCAGCAGTTCGCCCAACATACGGGAGCAGTACTTC.

The rearrangement uses TRBV4-1 and TRBJ1-2; D unresolved. Germline CDR1 MGHRA, CDR2 YSYEKL. The ends were cut back, 5 bases at V and 5 bases at J, with 18 bases in the middle. This CDR3 has 15 amino acids. The CDR3 protein is CASSSFLTGAYGYTF. CDR3 DNA sequence: TGCGCCAGCAGCTCTTTTCTGACGGGAGCTTATGGCTACACCTTC.

The gene calls are TRBV6-6 and TRBJ2-7; TRBD1 aligns across 11 bases. Germline V gene sequence: CDR1 MNHNY, CDR2 SVGAGI (reference sequence). This CDR3 has 16 residues. Trimming removed 0 bases from V and 2 bases from J; junction bases left unmatched: 3. In DNA, the CDR3 is TGTGCCAGCAGTTACTCGGGGACAGGGGGAGCCTACGAGCAGTACTTC. This encodes CASSYSGTGGAYEQYF.

V and J are TRBV4-1 and TRBJ2-7, with a possible D match to TRBD2 (5 bases). The CDR3 loop spans 14 amino acids. Germline V gene lookup returns CDR1 MGHRA and CDR2 YSYEKL. Deletions cut 4 bases from V and 2 bases from J, with 12 bases between. The chain's CDR3 is CASSRDSTTYEQYF. CDR3 bases: TGCGCCAGCAGCCGAGACTCGACTACCTACGAGCAGTACTTC.

This clone was counted once. This chain uses TRBV7-6 with TRBJ2-5; TRBD2 matches 11 bases. J gave up 0 bases and V 2 bases, and 8 bases lay outside the gene matches. CDR1 and CDR2 (germline): SGHVS, FNYEAQ. This CDR3 contains 18 residues. In nucleotides, the CDR3 is TGTGCCAGCAGCTTACAGGCTAGCGGGAGGACCTACCAAGAGACCCAGTACTTC. Translation gives CASSLQASGRTYQETQYF.

The chain joins TRBV10-2 to TRBJ2-3, with 10 bases aligning to TRBD1. The J segment lost 1 base and the V segment lost 7 bases, leaving 2 bases of the junction unmatched. The germline CDR1 and CDR2 sequences are WSHSY and SAAADI. The CDR3 length is 14 residues. The CDR3 region has the DNA TGCGCCAGCACAGGGACAGGGGGCACAGATACGCAGTATTTT. This gives the protein CASTGTGGTDTQYF.